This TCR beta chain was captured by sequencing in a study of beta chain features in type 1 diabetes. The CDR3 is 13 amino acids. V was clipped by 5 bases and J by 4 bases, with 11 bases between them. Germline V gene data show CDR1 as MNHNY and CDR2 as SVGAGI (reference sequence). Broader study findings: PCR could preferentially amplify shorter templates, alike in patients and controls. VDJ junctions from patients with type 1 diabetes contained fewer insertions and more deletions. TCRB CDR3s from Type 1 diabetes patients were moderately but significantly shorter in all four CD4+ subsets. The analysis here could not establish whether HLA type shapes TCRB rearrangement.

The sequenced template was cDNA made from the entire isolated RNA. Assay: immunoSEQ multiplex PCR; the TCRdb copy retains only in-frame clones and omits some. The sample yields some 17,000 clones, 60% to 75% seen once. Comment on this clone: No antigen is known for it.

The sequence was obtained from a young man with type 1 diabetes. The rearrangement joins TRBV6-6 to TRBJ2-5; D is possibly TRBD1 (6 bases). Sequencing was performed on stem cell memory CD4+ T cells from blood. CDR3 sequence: CASSRDNLETQYF. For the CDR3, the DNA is TGTGCCAGCAGTCGGGACAACCTAGAGACCCAGTACTTC.